This entry concerns a single T cell receptor beta chain. The sample belongs to a study of blood T cell repertoires in COVID-19. Study background: The United States, Italy and Spain provided the acute and convalescent COVID-19 samples. The cDNA or gDNA used as material had been derived from T cells, B-cell-depleted T cells, or PBMCs.

Followed over time, Seattle patients had been enrolled while infection was active. The germline gives CDR1 LGHDT, CDR2 YNNKEL (reference sequence). Trimming cost V 1 base and J 1 base; bases outside gene matches: 4. The CDR3 runs 15 residues. In the original workflow: Reference gene primer amplification gave estimated nucleated cell counts. Sequencing used immunoSEQ multiplex PCR; TCRdb keeps in-frame clones, though not all of them. V and J calls and clone size are as listed in that table; D and trimming were resolved from the DNA. The data contain about 220,000 clones, around four fifths of them singletons.

This TCR came from a woman in her 70s with COVID-19, enrolled during active disease. Sequencing used peripheral blood. The V gene is TRBV3-1 (or the pseudogene TRBV3-2), the J gene TRBJ2-7; TRBD1 matches at 7 bases. The CDR3 protein is CASSQAPGQSYEQYF. CDR3 nucleotide sequence: TGTGCCAGCAGCCAAGCTCCGGGACAGTCCTACGAGCAGTACTTC.